A single sample gave rise to the 2 T cell receptor beta chains below, sequenced in a study of cytomegalovirus exposure and HLA in healthy donors. Use of 60 Vbeta and 13 Jbeta primers characterized the PCR. The method was immunoSEQ multiplex PCR; TCRdb's version includes in-frame clones alone and lacks a portion of them. The sample has roughly 120,000 clones. The sequenced material came from PBMCs. Every receptor here comes from a man younger than 45 in good health and CMV-seronegative.

The chain combines TRBV25-1 with TRBJ2-3; TRBD1 agrees at 7 bases. The V gene's germline CDR1 is MGHDK and CDR2 SYGVNS. There are 15 residues in the CDR3. Trimming cost V 0 bases and J 7 bases; bases outside gene matches: 7. CDR3 in amino acids: CASSEYRGQGNTQYF. The CDR3 bases are TGTGCCAGCAGTGAATATAGGGGGCAGGGTAATACGCAGTATTTT.

The gene calls are TRBV5-8 and TRBJ2-5; TRBD2 might be the D (7 bases). The assigned J gene may be wrong: the sequence end matches TRBJ2-7 better. Germline V gives CDR1 SGHTS, CDR2 YDEGEE. The CDR3 sequence is 15 residues long. DNA of the CDR3: TGTGCCAGCATGACCGAGGGGGGGGACACCTACGAGCAGTACTTC. Protein product: CASMTEGGDTYEQYF.